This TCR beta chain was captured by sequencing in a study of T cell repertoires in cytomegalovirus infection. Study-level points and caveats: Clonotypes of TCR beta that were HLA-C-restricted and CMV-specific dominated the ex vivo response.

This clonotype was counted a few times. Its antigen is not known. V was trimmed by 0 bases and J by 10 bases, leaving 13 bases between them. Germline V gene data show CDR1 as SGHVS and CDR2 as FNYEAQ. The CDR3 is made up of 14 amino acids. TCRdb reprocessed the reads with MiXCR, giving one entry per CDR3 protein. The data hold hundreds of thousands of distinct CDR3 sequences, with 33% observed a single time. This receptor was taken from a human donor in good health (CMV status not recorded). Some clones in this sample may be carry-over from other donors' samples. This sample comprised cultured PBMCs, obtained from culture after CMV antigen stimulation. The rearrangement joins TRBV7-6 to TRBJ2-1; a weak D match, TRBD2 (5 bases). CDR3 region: CASSLAPGVHEQFF. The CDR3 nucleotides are TGTGCCAGCAGCTTAGCTCCCGGGGTACACGAGCAGTTCTTC.